This T cell receptor beta chain was retrieved from a study of CD8+ T cells in alopecia areata. Broader study findings: Compared with normal scalp, lesional scalp had higher clonality and more expanded CD8+ clones. Mice gave a clearer picture of TCR sharing than patients did, possibly for HLA-related reasons.

Per the germline V gene, CDR1 is MDHEN and CDR2 is SYDVKM. Trimming removed 5 bases at V and 1 base at J, with 12 bases between. The CDR3 has 15 residues. As the sequencing template, cDNA was produced by extracting RNA and reverse transcribing it. Sequencing was performed with immunoSEQ multiplex PCR; in TCRdb, only in-frame clones are kept and a portion is missing. This table holds roughly 30,000 clones, 62% found once. A remark on this clone: The antigen remains undetermined.

The sample was NKG2D-high CD8+ T cells sorted from blood. This chain joins TRBV28 and TRBJ1-5; D remains unclear. The TCR originated in a human donor with alopecia areata. The CDR3 region has the DNA TGTGCCAGCAGTCCCATGATTGGAAGCAATCAGCCCCAGCATTTT. Translated, it gives CASSPMIGSNQPQHF.